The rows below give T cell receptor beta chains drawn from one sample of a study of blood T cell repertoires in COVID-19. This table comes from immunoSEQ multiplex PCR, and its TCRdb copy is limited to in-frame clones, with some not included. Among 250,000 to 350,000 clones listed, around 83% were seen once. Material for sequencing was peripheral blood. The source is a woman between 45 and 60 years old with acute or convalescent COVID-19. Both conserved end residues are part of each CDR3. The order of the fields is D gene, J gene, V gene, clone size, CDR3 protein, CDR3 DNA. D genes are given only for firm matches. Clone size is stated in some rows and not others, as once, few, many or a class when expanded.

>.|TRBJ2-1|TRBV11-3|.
CASSLGRVNEQFF
TGTGCCAGCAGCTTAGGGAGGGTCAATGAGCAGTTCTTC
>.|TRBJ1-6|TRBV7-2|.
CASSLLSYSPLHF
TGTGCCAGCAGCCTCCTATCCTATTCACCCCTCCACTTT
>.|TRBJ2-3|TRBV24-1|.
CATSDSGGGSEDTQYF
TGTGCCACCAGTGATTCGGGTGGAGGTTCGGAAGATACGCAGTATTTT
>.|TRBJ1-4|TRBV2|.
CASRSTVNEKLFF
TGTGCCAGCAGGTCGACAGTAAATGAAAAACTGTTTTTT
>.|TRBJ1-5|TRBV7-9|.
CASTGDSNQPQHF
TGTGCCAGCACAGGGGATAGCAATCAGCCCCAGCATTTT
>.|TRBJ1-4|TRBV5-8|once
CASSLGQPNEKLFF
TGTGCCAGCAGCTTGGGACAGCCTAATGAAAAACTGTTTTTT
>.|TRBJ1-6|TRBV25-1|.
CASGHNSPLHF
TGTGCCAGCGGCCATAATTCACCCCTCCACTTT
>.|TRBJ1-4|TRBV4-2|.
CASSQSSATNEKLFF
TGTGCCAGCAGCCAAAGTAGTGCAACTAATGAAAAACTGTTTTTT
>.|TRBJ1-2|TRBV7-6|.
CASSPTDREFNYGYTF
TGTGCCAGCAGCCCTACTGACAGAGAGTTTAACTATGGCTACACCTTC
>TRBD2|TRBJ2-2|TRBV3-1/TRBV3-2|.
CASSRLASNTGELFF
TGTGCCAGCAGCCGACTAGCCTCGAACACCGGGGAGCTGTTTTTT
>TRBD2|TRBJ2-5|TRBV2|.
CASTPISGGALETQYF
TGTGCCAGCACCCCTATTAGCGGGGGGGCTTTGGAGACCCAGTACTTC
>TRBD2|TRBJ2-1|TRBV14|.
CASSHAGRGRDSSYNEQFF
TGTGCCAGCAGCCACGCAGGGAGGGGTCGAGATAGCTCCTACAATGAGCAGTTCTTC
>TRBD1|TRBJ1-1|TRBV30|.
CAWMRGRGAFF
TGTGCCTGGATGAGGGGGCGTGGAGCTTTCTTT
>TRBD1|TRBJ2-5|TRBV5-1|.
CASSIRPSDRSETQYF
TGCGCCAGCAGCATACGACCATCGGACAGGTCGGAGACCCAGTACTTC
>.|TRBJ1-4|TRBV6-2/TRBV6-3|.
CASSQNRQNEKLFF
TGTGCCAGCAGTCAAAACCGACAGAATGAAAAACTGTTTTTT
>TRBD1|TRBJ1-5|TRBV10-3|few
CAISEGRDSQPQHF
TGTGCCATCAGTGAGGGAAGGGACAGTCAGCCCCAGCATTTT
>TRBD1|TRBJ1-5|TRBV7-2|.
CASSPGGPDVTQHF
TGTGCCAGCAGCCCAGGGGGACCCGACGTGACCCAGCATTTT
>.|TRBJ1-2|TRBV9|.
CASSVGGLDYTF
TGTGCCAGCAGCGTCGGCGGTTTGGACTACACCTTC
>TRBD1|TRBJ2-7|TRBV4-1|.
CASSVPGQGPTEQYF
TGCGCCAGCAGCGTTCCGGGACAGGGGCCTACGGAGCAGTACTTC
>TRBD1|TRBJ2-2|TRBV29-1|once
CSVEEGSQGAVGELFF
TGCAGCGTTGAAGAGGGGTCACAGGGGGCAGTCGGGGAGCTGTTTTTT
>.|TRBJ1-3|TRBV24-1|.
CATSDRKRSSGNTIYF
TGTGCCACCAGTGATCGGAAACGGAGTTCTGGAAACACCATATATTTT
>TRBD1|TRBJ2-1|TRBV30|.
CASRDRGLYEQFF
TGTGCCTCCCGGGACAGGGGGCTTTATGAGCAGTTCTTC
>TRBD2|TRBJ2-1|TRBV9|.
CASSVEGAGGPPYNEQFF
TGTGCCAGCAGCGTAGAAGGAGCGGGAGGCCCTCCCTACAATGAGCAGTTCTTC
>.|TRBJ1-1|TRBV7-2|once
CASSSATLLNTEAFF
TGTGCCAGCAGCTCTGCGACACTCCTAAACACTGAAGCTTTCTTT
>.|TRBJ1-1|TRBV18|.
CASSPGPDTEAFF
TGTGCCAGCTCACCAGGGCCAGACACTGAAGCTTTCTTT
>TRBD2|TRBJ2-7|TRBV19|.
CASSITSAGGTSYEQYF
TGTGCCAGTAGTATTACGTCTGCGGGAGGCACCTCCTACGAGCAGTACTTC
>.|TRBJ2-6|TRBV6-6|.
CASRKLGANVLTF
TGTGCCAGCAGAAAACTTGGGGCCAACGTCCTGACTTTC
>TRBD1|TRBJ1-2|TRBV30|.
CAWSVWQGDGYTF
TGTGCCTGGAGTGTTTGGCAGGGGGACGGCTACACCTTC